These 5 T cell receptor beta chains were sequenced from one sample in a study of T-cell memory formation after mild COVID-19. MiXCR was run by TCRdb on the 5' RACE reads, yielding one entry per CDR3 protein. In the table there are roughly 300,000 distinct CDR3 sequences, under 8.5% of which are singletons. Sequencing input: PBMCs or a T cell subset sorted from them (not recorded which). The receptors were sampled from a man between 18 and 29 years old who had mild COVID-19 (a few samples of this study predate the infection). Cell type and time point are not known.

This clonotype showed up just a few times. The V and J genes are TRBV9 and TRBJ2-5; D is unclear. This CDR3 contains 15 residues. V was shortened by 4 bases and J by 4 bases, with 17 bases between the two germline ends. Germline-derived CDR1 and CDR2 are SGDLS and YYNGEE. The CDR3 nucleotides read TGTGCCAGCAGCTCTACGGGCCTTGCCGCAGAGACCCAGTACTTC. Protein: CASSSTGLAAETQYF.

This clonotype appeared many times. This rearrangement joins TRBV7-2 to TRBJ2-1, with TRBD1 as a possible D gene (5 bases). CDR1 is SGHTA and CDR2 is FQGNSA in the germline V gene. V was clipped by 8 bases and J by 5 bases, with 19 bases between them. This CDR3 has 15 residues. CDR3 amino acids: CASQLITGRDNEQFF. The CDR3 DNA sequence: TGTGCCAGCCAGCTTATTACAGGAAGAGACAATGAGCAGTTCTTC. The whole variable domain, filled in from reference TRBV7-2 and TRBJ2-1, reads GAGVSQSPSNKVTEKGKDVELRCDPISGHTALYWYRQSLGQGLEFLIYFQGNSAPDKSGLPSDRFSAERTGGSVSTLTIQRTQQEDSAVYLCASQLITGRDNEQFFGPGTRLTVL.

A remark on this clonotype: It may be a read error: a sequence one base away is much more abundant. CDR3 protein: CSLATDYGYTF. DNA for the CDR3: TGCAGCTTGGCGACAGACTATGGCTACACCTTC. This chain links TRBV29-1 with TRBJ1-2, with D perhaps TRBD1 (5 bases). V lost 8 bases to trimming and J lost 3 bases, with 10 bases between them. Germline V gene sequence: CDR1 SQVTM, CDR2 ANQGSEA. The length of the CDR3 is 11 residues.

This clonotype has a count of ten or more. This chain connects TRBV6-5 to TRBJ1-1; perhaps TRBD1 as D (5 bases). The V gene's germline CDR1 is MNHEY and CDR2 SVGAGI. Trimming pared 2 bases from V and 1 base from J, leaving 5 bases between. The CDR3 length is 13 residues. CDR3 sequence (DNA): TGTGCCAGCAGTTACCAGGGGAACACTGAAGCTTTCTTT. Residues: CASSYQGNTEAFF.

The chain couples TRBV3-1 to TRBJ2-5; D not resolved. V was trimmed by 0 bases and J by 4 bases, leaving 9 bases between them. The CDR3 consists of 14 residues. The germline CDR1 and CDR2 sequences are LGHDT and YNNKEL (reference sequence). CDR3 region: CASSQDPLAETQYF. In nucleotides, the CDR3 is TGTGCCAGCAGCCAAGACCCACTCGCAGAGACCCAGTACTTC.